The 13 T cell receptor beta chains below were found in one sample sequenced in a study of early T cells in non-severe SARS-CoV-2 infection. From the 5' RACE reads, TCRdb called clonotypes with MiXCR, one entry per CDR3 protein. The sample carries about 92,000 distinct CDR3 sequences, around 14% recorded once. The sequenced sample consisted of whole blood. These receptors came from an adult who was a healthcare worker with PCR-confirmed SARS-CoV-2 infection or an uninfected control (not recorded which).

Many counts were recorded for this clonotype. The V gene is TRBV5-6, the J gene TRBJ2-4, with 7 bases fitting TRBD1. This CDR3 contains 16 residues. Germline lookup yields CDR1 SGHDT and CDR2 YYEEEE. The V segment lost 3 bases and the J segment 5 bases; nucleotides outside the gene matches: 11. The CDR3 bases are TGTGCCAGCAGCTCCCTCGAGGGGGCGGAACAAAACATTCAGTACTTC. It is translated as CASSSLEGAEQNIQYF.

In its sample, this clonotype was seen a few times. The V gene is TRBV12-3 or TRBV12-4, the J gene TRBJ2-5, with D maybe TRBD2 (6 bases). This CDR3 has 14 amino acids. The V end lost 2 bases, the J end lost 2 bases, and 9 bases lay between the germline ends. CDR3 amino acids: CASSLTAGQETQYF. The CDR3 DNA is TGTGCCAGCAGTTTAACAGCGGGTCAAGAGACCCAGTACTTC.

This clonotype was recorded a few times. The V call is TRBV27, the J call TRBJ2-5; possible D gene TRBD1, 5 bases. The CDR3 is 15 residues long. V was trimmed by 3 bases and J by 0 bases, leaving 11 bases between them. Germline loops: CDR1 MNHEY, CDR2 SMNVEV (reference sequence). DNA for the CDR3: TGTGCCAGCAGTTTTCAATCAGGGTACCAAGAGACCCAGTACTTC. Encoded protein: CASSFQSGYQETQYF.

The CDR3 protein is CASSQDGSGRGNEQFF. The CDR3, as DNA: TGTGCCAGCAGCCAAGATGGAAGCGGGAGGGGCAATGAGCAGTTCTTC. The rearrangement joins TRBV3-1 to TRBJ2-1, with 10 bases identical to TRBD2. Looked up from germline, CDR1 is LGHDT and CDR2 is YNNKEL (reference sequence). The trim removed 0 bases at V and 6 bases at J, leaving 5 bases unmatched. The CDR3 sequence is 16 residues long.

The chain couples TRBV29-1 to TRBJ1-2, with D maybe TRBD1 (5 bases). From germline, CDR1 is SQVTM and CDR2 ANQGSEA. The V and J ends lost 6 bases and 4 bases respectively, with 15 bases between them. The CDR3 has 13 residues. CDR3 in DNA: TGCAGCGTCTCCTGGGACTTGAGCTATGGCTACACCTTC. It translates to CSVSWDLSYGYTF.

The chain carries TRBV5-1 and TRBJ2-4; maybe TRBD2 (6 bases). Trimming took 0 bases from V and 0 from J, leaving 7 bases between them. The CDR3 contains 15 residues. Per germline, CDR1 SGHRS and CDR2 YFSETQ. In nucleotides, the CDR3 is TGCGCCAGCAGCTTGGGGAGGGTAGCCAAAAACATTCAGTACTTC. Its translation is CASSLGRVAKNIQYF.

This clonotype was counted at least ten times. CDR3 amino acids: CSAREGRGNYEQYF. The CDR3 coding sequence is TGCAGTGCTAGAGAGGGGAGGGGGAACTACGAGCAGTACTTC. The chain uses TRBV20-1 and TRBJ2-7; possibly TRBD2 for D (7 bases). Germline values: CDR1 DFQATT, CDR2 SNEGSKA (reference sequence). This CDR3 region has 14 residues. V was trimmed by 0 bases and J by 3 bases, leaving 12 bases between them.

There are a few counts of this clonotype. This chain joins TRBV7-9 and TRBJ1-1; D unresolved. V was shortened by 5 bases and J by 5 bases, with 15 bases between the two germline ends. Germline assignment: CDR1 SEHNR and CDR2 FQNEAQ (reference sequence). The CDR3 contains 14 residues. For the CDR3, the DNA is TGTGCCAGCAGCCCCGAGTCCTACACTACTGAAGCTTTCTTT. Encoded protein: CASSPESYTTEAFF.

This clonotype was observed at least ten times. The chain couples TRBV13 to TRBJ2-7, with 15 positions matching TRBD2. The J segment lost 4 bases and the V segment lost 5 bases, leaving 6 bases of the junction unmatched. The CDR3 is made up of 16 amino acids. CDR1 and CDR2 from the germline V gene are PRHDT and FYEKMQ (reference sequence). The CDR3 bases are TGTGCCAGCAGCCCCGGACTAGCGGGAGGGTTATACGAGCAGTACTTC. Amino acid sequence: CASSPGLAGGLYEQYF.

V usage is TRBV13 and J usage is TRBJ2-1, with TRBD2 matching over 11 bases. Germline assignment: CDR1 PRHDT and CDR2 FYEKMQ (reference sequence). The length of the CDR3 is 15 residues. J gave up 8 bases and V 4 bases, and 7 bases lay outside the gene matches. The CDR3 DNA reads as TGTGCCAGCAGCTCTATAGCGGGAGGGCCCGATGAGCAGTTCTTC. Translation: CASSSIAGGPDEQFF.

V and J are TRBV18 and TRBJ1-2, with D maybe TRBD1 (5 bases). The CDR3 length is 15 residues. Germline-derived CDR1 and CDR2 are KGHSH and LQKENI. V was clipped by 4 bases and J by 1 base, with 13 bases between them. CDR3 sequence reads: CASSLLRADNYGYTF. The CDR3 nucleotides are TGTGCCAGCTCACTCCTCAGGGCAGATAACTATGGCTACACCTTC.

The V gene is TRBV28, the J gene TRBJ2-3; 8 bases match TRBD2. V was clipped by 10 bases and J by 2 bases; unmatched bases: 5. Germline V CDR1 and CDR2: MDHEN, SYDVKM. The CDR3 extends over 13 amino acids. CDR3: CATLLADTDTQYF. In nucleotides, the CDR3 is TGTGCCACCCTACTAGCGGACACAGATACGCAGTATTTT.

This clonotype was seen repeatedly, ten times or more. The J gene is TRBJ1-5, the V gene TRBV6-5; unclear D gene. The CDR3 sequence is 17 residues long. V lost 6 bases to trimming and J lost 0 bases, with 18 bases between them. Per germline, CDR1 MNHEY and CDR2 SVGAGI. The CDR3 DNA reads as TGTGCCAGCAGGCCTACCAGGACGTGGGATAGCAATCAGCCCCAGCATTTT. Translating it yields CASRPTRTWDSNQPQHF.